Shown below are 2 T cell receptor beta chains from a single sample sequenced in a study of OX40 agonist ivuxolimab in advanced cancers. Using immunoSEQ multiplex PCR, the repertoire was profiled, and TCRdb retains in-frame clones only, with some absent. Altogether more than 40,000 clones are present, around 82% being singletons, with the ten largest covering approximately 2%. Sequencing was performed on CD4+ or CD8+ T cells sorted from blood, taken in a trial of the OX40 agonist ivuxolimab. These TCRs come from an adult with an advanced solid tumor such as melanoma, head and neck, liver or kidney cancer.

This clone was seen a single time. The CDR3 sequence: CASRDPVRLGGGELFF. The CDR3 region has the DNA TGTGCCAGTCGGGACCCAGTACGGTTAGGTGGCGGGGAGCTGTTTTTT. The chain combines TRBV19 with TRBJ2-2; D assignment may be TRBD1 or TRBD2 (5 bases each). CDR3 length: 16 amino acids. V lost 8 bases to trimming and J lost 7 bases, with 23 bases between them. CDR1 is LNHDA, CDR2 SQIVND, per germline (reference sequence).

The rearrangement links TRBV30 to TRBJ1-6; 7 positions match TRBD1. Germline CDR1 reads GTSNPN; CDR2 reads SVGIG (reference sequence). There are 12 residues in the CDR3. V shed 4 bases and J 12 bases; nucleotides not matched to a gene: 6. This CDR3 is CAWTRQGGPLHF. The CDR3, as DNA: TGTGCCTGGACTAGACAGGGAGGACCCCTCCACTTT.